These T cell receptor beta chains were read from a single sample in a study of blood T cell repertoires in COVID-19. Sequencing used immunoSEQ multiplex PCR; TCRdb keeps in-frame clones, though not all of them. The table records over 150,000 clones, about 88% of them present only once. Sequencing was performed on PBMCs or T cells enriched from blood (not recorded which). The receptors shown here come from a woman under 30 who had recovered from COVID-19. CDR3s leave out the opening cysteine and the closing phenylalanine or tryptophan.

j_call v_call cdr3_aa
TRBJ2-7 TRBV5-1 ASSPGQLKIYEQY
TRBJ2-2 TRBV7-2 ASRQTDRANTGELF
TRBJ2-7 TRBV6-4 ASSAASEQY
TRBJ1-2 TRBV6-5 ASRQGLNYGYT
TRBJ2-2 TRBV9 ASSVGGFNTGELF
TRBJ1-2 TRBV7-2 ASSLGSGNYGYT
TRBJ2-7 TRBV5-4 ASSVGGAGYEQY
TRBJ1-4 TRBV12-2 ASRPYERARVGSRGEKLF
TRBJ1-1 TRBV4-1 ASSQPDRTNTEAF
TRBJ1-1 TRBV19 ASRDRMNTEAF